The T cell receptor beta chain under discussion was sequenced for a study of blood T cell repertoires in COVID-19. Germline V gene sequence: CDR1 SGHRS, CDR2 YFSETQ. Trimming took off 4 bases at V and 3 bases at J, with 14 bases between the two ends. CDR3 length equals 15 residues. Clones were read by immunoSEQ multiplex PCR, and TCRdb kept only the in-frame ones, dropping some. Counted here are about 220,000 clones, 60% to 85% occurring once; the ten biggest clones make up more than 7%. Sequenced sample: peripheral blood. The rearrangement links TRBV5-1 to TRBJ1-3; D might be TRBD1 (5 bases). This receptor was taken from a woman aged 70-85 years with acute or convalescent COVID-19. This CDR3 reads CASSPGTGDGNTIYF. CDR3 DNA: TGCGCCAGCAGCCCCGGGACGGGGGATGGAAACACCATATATTTT.